Each of the 20 T cell receptor beta chains below was sequenced from the same sample in a study of T cells expressing NK-cell markers. TCRdb reprocessed the 5' RACE reads, keeping one entry per CDR3 protein, no DNA. Recorded for this sample: 150,000 or so distinct CDR3 sequences. Input material: blood T cells: a sorted CD56 or NKG2C T cell subset, CD4+ or CD8+ T cells, or bulk PBMC T cells (not recorded which). The receptors originated from a woman aged 45-65 years in good health.

The chain combines TRBV11-2 with TRBJ1-5. Germline CDR1 and CDR2: SGHAT and FQNNGV. The length of the CDR3 is 15 residues. The CDR3 sequence: CASSLNAESNQPQHF.

The rearrangement links TRBV6-1 to TRBJ2-3; TCRdb designates TRBD2, a call that cannot be tested without DNA. Germline V gene sequence: CDR1 MNHNS, CDR2 SASEGT. This CDR3 spans 16 amino acids. CDR3 sequence: CASSEAISGGADTQYF.

The rearrangement links TRBV24-1 to TRBJ2-6; TCRdb outputs TRBD2, but without DNA this stays unchecked. Germline V gives CDR1 KGHDR, CDR2 SFDVKD. This CDR3 has 16 amino acids. CDR3 in amino acids: CATSPTSGTGANVLTF.

The chain is built from TRBV20-1 and TRBJ2-3. This CDR3 is built from 13 residues. Germline V lookup: CDR1 DFQATT, CDR2 SNEGSKA (reference sequence). CDR3 amino acids: CSARDPNTDTQYF.

The rearrangement links TRBV28 to TRBJ2-5. CDR3 length: 14 residues. Germline-derived CDR1 and CDR2 are MDHEN and SYDVKM. CDR3 residues: CASSLSSVGETQYF.

The chain joins TRBV23-1 to TRBJ2-7; lacking DNA, the TRBD1 call made by TCRdb goes unchecked. TRBV23-1 is an ORF, and what it does is uncertain. This CDR3 region has 17 residues. The CDR3 reads CASSQSNPPRQAYEQYF.

The chain joins TRBV11-2 to TRBJ2-7; TCRdb's D gene call, TRBD1, goes unchecked for lack of DNA. The germline V gene has CDR1 SGHAT and CDR2 FQNNGV. This CDR3 region has 15 residues. Here the CDR3 reads CASSTATGYLNEQYF.

The chain is built from TRBV5-6 and TRBJ2-2; TCRdb's assignment of TRBD2 cannot be checked, as there is no DNA. CDR3 length equals 15 residues. Germline V CDR1 and CDR2: SGHDT, YYEEEE. The CDR3 loop reads CASSLGSGLPGELFF.

This chain links TRBV5-6 with TRBJ2-1; TCRdb reports TRBD1, a call that lacks DNA to check it against. The CDR3 is made up of 17 amino acids. The germline V gene encodes CDR1 SGHDT and CDR2 YYEEEE. The CDR3 loop reads CASSLAWDSSTYNEQFF.

The chain recombines TRBV4-1 with TRBJ2-3; TCRdb calls TRBD1, which cannot be checked without DNA. The CDR3 is 15 residues long. In germline, CDR1 is MGHRA, CDR2 YSYEKL. The CDR3 spells CASSQGTGLADTQYF.

This sequence joins TRBV28 and TRBJ2-3. Germline assignment: CDR1 MDHEN and CDR2 SYDVKM. This CDR3 region has 14 residues. CDR3 amino acids: CASSFNSNTDTQYF. Together with reference TRBV28 and TRBJ2-3, the CDR3 gives the full variable domain: DVKVTQSSRYLVKRTGEKVFLECVQDMDHENMFWYRQDPGLGLRLIYFSYDVKMKEKGDIPEGYSVSREKKERFSLILESASTNQTSMYLCASSFNSNTDTQYFGPGTRLTVL.

The chain has TRBV7-9 and TRBJ2-1; the TRBD2 assignment by TCRdb is unverifiable without DNA. There are 15 residues in the CDR3. Germline V gives CDR1 SEHNR, CDR2 FQNEAQ (reference sequence). The CDR3 reads CASSEGLAHYNEQFF.

The chain is built from TRBV5-1 and TRBJ1-1. The CDR3 has 12 residues. CDR1 SGHRS and CDR2 YFSETQ come from the germline V gene. The CDR3 region is CASTNTNTEAFF.

V is TRBV5-1 and J is TRBJ2-1; lacking DNA, the TRBD1 call made by TCRdb goes unchecked. There are 14 residues in the CDR3. Germline V gives CDR1 SGHRS, CDR2 YFSETQ. The CDR3 loop is CASSFRGPPHEQFF.

V usage is TRBV9 and J usage is TRBJ2-3; the D call of TRBD2 rests on TCRdb alone, since no DNA is present to check it. This CDR3 has 16 amino acids. Germline CDR1 and CDR2: SGDLS and YYNGEE. The CDR3 loop reads CASSPSRGGDTDTQYF.

J is TRBJ2-5 and V is TRBV27; the TCRdb call, TRBD1, lacks DNA for checking. The CDR3 runs to 16 residues. The germline gives CDR1 MNHEY, CDR2 SMNVEV (reference sequence). The CDR3 is CASSSRDPQAQETQYF.

V and J are TRBV6-4 and TRBJ2-1; the D gene TCRdb calls, TRBD1, cannot be checked with no DNA. The CDR3 spans 16 residues. CDR1 is MRHNA and CDR2 is SNTAGT in the germline V gene. CDR3 region: CASSDSGTGDYNEQFF.

This rearrangement joins TRBV19 to TRBJ2-1; TCRdb's assignment of TRBD2 cannot be checked, as there is no DNA. The germline gives CDR1 LNHDA, CDR2 SQIVND (reference sequence). The CDR3 contains 16 residues. CDR3 protein: CASSIFPAGLPGEQFF.

This chain connects TRBV27 to TRBJ2-7; the TCRdb call, TRBD2, lacks DNA for checking. The CDR3 has 15 residues. Germline V CDR1 and CDR2: MNHEY, SMNVEV (reference sequence). The chain's CDR3 is CASAGLGEASYEQYF.

The chain uses TRBV4-1 and TRBJ2-1; as DNA is missing, the TRBD2 call by TCRdb cannot be tested. Germline CDR1 reads MGHRA; CDR2 reads YSYEKL. This CDR3 contains 18 residues. The CDR3 loop is CASSQDPPGSSSYNEQFF.